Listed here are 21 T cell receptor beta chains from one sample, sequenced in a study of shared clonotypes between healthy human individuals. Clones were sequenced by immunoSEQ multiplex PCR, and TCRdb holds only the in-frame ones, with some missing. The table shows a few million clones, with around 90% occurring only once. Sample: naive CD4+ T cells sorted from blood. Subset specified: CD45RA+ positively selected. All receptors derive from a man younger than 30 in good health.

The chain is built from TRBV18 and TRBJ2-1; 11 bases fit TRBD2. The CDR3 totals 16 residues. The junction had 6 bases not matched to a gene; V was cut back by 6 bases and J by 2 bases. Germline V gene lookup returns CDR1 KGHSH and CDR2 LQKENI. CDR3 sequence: CASSQTSGTAYNEQFF. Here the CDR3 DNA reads TGTGCCAGCTCGCAGACTAGCGGGACCGCCTACAATGAGCAGTTCTTC. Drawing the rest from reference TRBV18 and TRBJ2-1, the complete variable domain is NAGVMQNPRHLVRRRGQEARLRCSPMKGHSHVYWYRQLPEEGLKFMVYLQKENIIDESGMPKERFSAEFPKEGPSILRIQQVVRGDSAAYFCASSQTSGTAYNEQFFGPGTRLTVL.

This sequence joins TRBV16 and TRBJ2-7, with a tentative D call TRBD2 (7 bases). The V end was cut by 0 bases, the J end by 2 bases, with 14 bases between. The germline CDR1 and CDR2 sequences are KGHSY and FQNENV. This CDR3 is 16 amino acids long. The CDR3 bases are TGTGCCAGCAGCCAATCAAGGGGGGGCGGAACCTACGAGCAGTACTTC. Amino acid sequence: CASSQSRGGGTYEQYF.

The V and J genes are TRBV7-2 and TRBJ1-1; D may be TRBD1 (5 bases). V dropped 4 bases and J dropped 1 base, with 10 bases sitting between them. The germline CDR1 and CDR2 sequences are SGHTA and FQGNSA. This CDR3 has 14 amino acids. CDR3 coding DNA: TGTGCCAGCAGCTCCCAGGGAGCGAACACTGAAGCTTTCTTT. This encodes CASSSQGANTEAFF.

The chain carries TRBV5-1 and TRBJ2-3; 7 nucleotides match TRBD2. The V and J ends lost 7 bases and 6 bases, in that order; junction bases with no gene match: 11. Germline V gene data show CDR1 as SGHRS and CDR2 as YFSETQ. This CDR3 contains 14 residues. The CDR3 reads CASGLGPPVDTQYF. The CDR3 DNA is TGCGCCAGCGGACTAGGACCGCCCGTCGATACGCAGTATTTT.

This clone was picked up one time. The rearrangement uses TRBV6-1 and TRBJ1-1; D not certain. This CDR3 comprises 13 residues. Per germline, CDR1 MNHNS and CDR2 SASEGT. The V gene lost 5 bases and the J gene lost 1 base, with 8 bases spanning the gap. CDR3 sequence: CASSSLANTEAFF. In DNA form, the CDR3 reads TGTGCCAGCAGTTCCCTGGCGAACACTGAAGCTTTCTTT.

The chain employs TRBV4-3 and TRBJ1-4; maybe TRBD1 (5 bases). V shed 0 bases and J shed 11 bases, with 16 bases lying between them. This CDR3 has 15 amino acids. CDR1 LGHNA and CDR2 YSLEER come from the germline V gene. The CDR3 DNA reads TGCGCCAGCAGCCAAGATGGGGTAGGGGATAGGAAACTGTTTTTT. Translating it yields CASSQDGVGDRKLFF.

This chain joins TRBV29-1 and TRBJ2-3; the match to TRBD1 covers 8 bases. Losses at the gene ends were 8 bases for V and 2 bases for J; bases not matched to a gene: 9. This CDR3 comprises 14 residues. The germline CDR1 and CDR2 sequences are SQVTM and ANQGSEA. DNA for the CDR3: TGCAGCATTTCTCCGGGACAGGTCACAGATACGCAGTATTTT. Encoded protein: CSISPGQVTDTQYF.

This CDR3 reads CAWSGSLGTEAFF. The CDR3 nucleotides are TGTGCCTGGAGTGGGAGTCTGGGCACTGAAGCTTTCTTT. The gene calls are TRBV30 and TRBJ1-1, with D unresolved. Germline V gene lookup returns CDR1 GTSNPN and CDR2 SVGIG (reference sequence). The CDR3 extends over 13 amino acids. The V end lost 1 base, the J end lost 4 bases, and 10 bases lay between the germline ends.

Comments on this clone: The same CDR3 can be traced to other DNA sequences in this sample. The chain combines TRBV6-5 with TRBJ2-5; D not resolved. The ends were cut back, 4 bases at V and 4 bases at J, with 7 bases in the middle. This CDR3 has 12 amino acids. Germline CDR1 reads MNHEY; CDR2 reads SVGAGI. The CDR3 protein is CASSSTSETQYF. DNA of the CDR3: TGTGCCAGCAGTTCGACTTCAGAGACCCAGTACTTC.

The CDR3 reads CASSYTGGYTF. As DNA, the CDR3 is TGTGCCAGCAGCTACACAGGTGGCTACACCTTC. The chain combines TRBV6-1 with TRBJ1-2, with D possibly being TRBD1 (5 bases). This CDR3 region has 11 residues. CDR1 is MNHNS and CDR2 is SASEGT in the germline V gene. The V and J ends lost 6 bases and 7 bases respectively, with 9 bases between them.

The CDR3 nucleotides read TGTGCCAGTAATCGGGGTCTTTCCTACAATGAGCAGTTCTTC. It encodes CASNRGLSYNEQFF. The rearrangement links TRBV19 to TRBJ2-1; TRBD2 is a possible D gene (5 bases). CDR1 is LNHDA, CDR2 SQIVND, per germline (reference sequence). The CDR3 covers 14 residues. With 7 bases removed from V and 1 base from J, the gap between germline ends came to 11 bases.

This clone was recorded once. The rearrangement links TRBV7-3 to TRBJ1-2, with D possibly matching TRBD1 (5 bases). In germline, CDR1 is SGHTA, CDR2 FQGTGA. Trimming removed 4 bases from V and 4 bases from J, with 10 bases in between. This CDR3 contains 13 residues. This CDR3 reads CASSSGPFYGYTF. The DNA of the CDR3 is TGTGCCAGCAGCTCGGGACCTTTCTATGGCTACACCTTC.

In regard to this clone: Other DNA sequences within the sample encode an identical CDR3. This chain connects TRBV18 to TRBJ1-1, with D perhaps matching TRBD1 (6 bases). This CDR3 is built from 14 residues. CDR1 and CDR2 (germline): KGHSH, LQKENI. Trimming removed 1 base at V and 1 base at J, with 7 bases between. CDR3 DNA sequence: TGTGCCAGCTCACCACGGACAGAGAACACTGAAGCTTTCTTT. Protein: CASSPRTENTEAFF.

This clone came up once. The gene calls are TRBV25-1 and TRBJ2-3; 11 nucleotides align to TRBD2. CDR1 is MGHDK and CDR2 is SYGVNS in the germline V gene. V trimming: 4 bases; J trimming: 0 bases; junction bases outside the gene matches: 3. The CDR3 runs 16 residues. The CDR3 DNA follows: TGTGCCAGCAGTGCGACTAGCGGGGCCAGCACAGATACGCAGTATTTT. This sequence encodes CASSATSGASTDTQYF.

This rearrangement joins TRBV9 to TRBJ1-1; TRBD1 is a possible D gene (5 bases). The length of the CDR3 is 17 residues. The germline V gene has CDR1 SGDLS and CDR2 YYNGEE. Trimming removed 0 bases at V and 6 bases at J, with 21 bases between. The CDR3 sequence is CASSVGNTIRVGAEAFF. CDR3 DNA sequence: TGTGCCAGCAGCGTAGGAAACACAATCCGGGTAGGGGCTGAAGCTTTCTTT.

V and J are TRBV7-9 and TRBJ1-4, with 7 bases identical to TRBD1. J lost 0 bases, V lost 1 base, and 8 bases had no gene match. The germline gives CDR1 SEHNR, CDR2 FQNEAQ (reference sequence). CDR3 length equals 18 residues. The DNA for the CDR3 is TGTGCCAGCAGCTTAGGACAGGGACCGATCGCAACTAATGAAAAACTGTTTTTT. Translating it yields CASSLGQGPIATNEKLFF.

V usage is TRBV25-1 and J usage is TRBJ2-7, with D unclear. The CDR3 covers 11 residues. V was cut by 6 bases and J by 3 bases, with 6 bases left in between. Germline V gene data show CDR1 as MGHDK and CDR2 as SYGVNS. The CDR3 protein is CASRRHYEQYF. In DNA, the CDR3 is TGTGCCAGCAGAAGGCACTACGAGCAGTACTTC.

The CDR3: CASSVRGVRGEETQYF. The CDR3 DNA follows: TGTGCCAGCAGCGTCCGGGGCGTACGGGGCGAAGAGACCCAGTACTTC. J is TRBJ2-5 and V is TRBV9; tentatively, D is TRBD1 or TRBD2 (5 bases each). Trimming shortened V by 2 bases and J by 3 bases, and 17 bases separated the two germline ends. Germline V gives CDR1 SGDLS, CDR2 YYNGEE. The CDR3 is 16 amino acids.

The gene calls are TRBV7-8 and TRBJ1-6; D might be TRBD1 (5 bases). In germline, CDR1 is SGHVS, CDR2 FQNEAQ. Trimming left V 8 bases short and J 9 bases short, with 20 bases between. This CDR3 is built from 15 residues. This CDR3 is CASGDGQGAGSPLHF. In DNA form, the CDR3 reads TGTGCCAGCGGCGACGGCCAGGGCGCGGGTTCACCCCTCCACTTT.

CDR3 in DNA: TGCGCCAGCAGTGGAATTCTAGCGGGAGGGGCCGGGGAGCTGTTTTTT. Its translation is CASSGILAGGAGELFF. The chain uses TRBV10-1 and TRBJ2-2; 12 bases fit TRBD2. V shed 4 bases, J shed 6 bases, and the junction held 6 bases outside the gene matches. Germline values: CDR1 WNHNN, CDR2 SYGVQD (reference sequence). There are 16 residues in the CDR3.

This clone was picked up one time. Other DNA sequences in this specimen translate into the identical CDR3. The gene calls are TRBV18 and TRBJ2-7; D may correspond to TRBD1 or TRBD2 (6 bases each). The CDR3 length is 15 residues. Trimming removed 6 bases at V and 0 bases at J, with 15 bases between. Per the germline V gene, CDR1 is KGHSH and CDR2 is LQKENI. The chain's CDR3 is CASSPREGGSYEQYF. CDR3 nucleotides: TGTGCCAGCTCGCCGCGGGAAGGGGGCTCCTACGAGCAGTACTTC.